Listed here are 7 T cell receptor beta chains from one sample, sequenced in a study of blood T cell repertoires in COVID-19. Sequencing used immunoSEQ multiplex PCR; TCRdb keeps in-frame clones, though not all of them. The table includes 90,000 or so clones, 91% detected once. Sequencing input: peripheral blood. Receptors were obtained from a human donor with active COVID-19. The donor label of this sample is uncertain.

This sequence joins TRBV5-1 and TRBJ1-4; D ambiguous. In germline, CDR1 is SGHRS, CDR2 YFSETQ. V was pared by 0 bases and J by 5 bases, with 8 bases between. CDR3 length: 14 amino acids. For the CDR3, the DNA is TGCGCCAGCAGCTTGGATATAGTAAATGAAAAACTGTTTTTT. Protein: CASSLDIVNEKLFF.

This chain connects TRBV4-2 to TRBJ2-3, with 7 bases identical to TRBD1. J was trimmed by 3 bases and V by 0 bases; bases with no gene match: 6. Germline V gene data show CDR1 as LGHNA and CDR2 as YNFKEQ. CDR3 size: 16 residues. CDR3 in DNA: TGTGCCAGCAGCCAAGAGGTGACAGGGACGACAGATACGCAGTATTTT. Protein product: CASSQEVTGTTDTQYF.

The chain is built from TRBV18 and TRBJ1-4; D not resolved. Germline V gives CDR1 KGHSH, CDR2 LQKENI. Trimming removed 1 base from V and 5 bases from J, with 11 bases in between. The CDR3 has 15 residues. The CDR3 DNA reads TGTGCCAGCTCACCACTTTACCGGTTGAATGAAAAACTGTTTTTT. Translating gives CASSPLYRLNEKLFF.

The genes are TRBV6-5 and TRBJ1-1; D ambiguous. The germline CDR1 and CDR2 sequences are MNHEY and SVGAGI. There are 14 residues in the CDR3. The V end was cut by 7 bases, the J end by 5 bases, with 17 bases between. This chain's CDR3 is CASTAGGMVTEAFF. In DNA form, the CDR3 reads TGTGCCAGCACGGCAGGTGGTATGGTAACTGAAGCTTTCTTT.

The chain uses TRBV5-4 and TRBJ2-5; D gene ambiguous. Looked up from germline, CDR1 is SGHNT and CDR2 is YYREEE (reference sequence). The V gene lost 3 bases and the J gene lost 2 bases, with 8 bases spanning the gap. This CDR3 has 13 amino acids. DNA of the CDR3: TGTGCCAGCAGCTGGCGGCAGCAAGAGACCCAGTACTTC. It translates to CASSWRQQETQYF. Based on the CDR3 plus reference TRBV5-4 and TRBJ2-5, the full variable domain is ETGVTQSPTHLIKTRGQQVTLRCSSQSGHNTVSWYQQALGQGPQFIFQYYREEENGRGNFPPRFSGLQFPNYSSELNVNALELDDSALYLCASSWRQQETQYFGPGTRLLVL.

V and J are TRBV7-6 and TRBJ2-2, with 8 bases fitting TRBD2. CDR1 and CDR2 from the germline V gene are SGHVS and FNYEAQ. J was trimmed by 0 bases and V by 1 base; bases with no gene match: 7. CDR3 length: 18 residues. The CDR3 bases are TGTGCCAGCAGCTTAGTTAGCGGGGTCAGCCCGAACACCGGGGAGCTGTTTTTT. Translated, it gives CASSLVSGVSPNTGELFF.

This clone showed up just a few times. This sequence joins TRBV6-5 and TRBJ1-3, with D uncertain. The germline V and J ends were trimmed by 6 bases and 0 bases, with 9 bases remaining between them. Germline V lookup: CDR1 MNHEY, CDR2 SVGAGI. CDR3 size: 14 residues. CDR3 sequence: CASSLTYSGNTIYF. Written as DNA, the CDR3 is TGTGCCAGCAGCCTGACTTACTCTGGAAACACCATATATTTT.